These 32 T cell receptor beta chains came from one sample sequenced in a study of T cells in Graves' hyperthyroidism and ophthalmopathy. RNA transcripts gave rise to amplified TCR beta CDR3 regions. First-round RT-PCR targeting the TCR CDR3 was performed with the HTBI primer set. Each CDR3 protein is one row after TCRdb ran MiXCR on the multiplex PCR reads. The data hold some 700,000 distinct CDR3 sequences, with approximately 15% observed a single time. Sequencing was carried out using blood. The receptor source for this set is a man aged 45-65 years with Graves' hyperthyroidism.

This clonotype has ten or more counts. This sequence joins TRBV30 and TRBJ1-1; D is undetermined. V dropped 4 bases and J dropped 7 bases, with 10 bases sitting between them. There are 11 residues in the CDR3. CDR1 is GTSNPN and CDR2 is SVGIG in the germline V gene (reference sequence). The DNA for the CDR3 is TGTGCCTGGACTAGGGCGAATGAAGCTTTCTTT. Its protein product is CAWTRANEAFF.

Many counts were recorded for this clonotype. The genes are TRBV7-3 and TRBJ2-7; D may be TRBD1 (5 bases). This CDR3 contains 13 residues. Germline CDR1 and CDR2: SGHTA and FQGTGA. Between the trimmed V and J ends, which lost 5 bases and 2 bases, there was a span of 10 bases. DNA of the CDR3: TGTGCCAGCAGCCAGGACATTACCTACGAGCAGTACTTC. This sequence encodes CASSQDITYEQYF.

This chain joins TRBV7-9 and TRBJ2-1; 11 nucleotides match TRBD2. The CDR3 is made up of 14 amino acids. V lost 5 bases and J lost 9; bases outside the gene matches: 6. Per the germline V gene, CDR1 is SEHNR and CDR2 is FQNEAQ (reference sequence). The CDR3, as DNA: TGTGCCAGCAGCGATAGCGGGAGGGCCATTGAGCAGTTCTTC. It translates to CASSDSGRAIEQFF.

This clonotype was recorded at least ten times. V gene TRBV27 combines with J gene TRBJ2-3; no definite D call. The CDR3 extends over 13 amino acids. V was shortened by 4 bases and J by 0 bases, with 5 bases between the two germline ends. Germline CDR1 MNHEY, CDR2 SMNVEV (reference sequence). In DNA form, the CDR3 reads TGTGCCAGCAGTTCATTTAGCACAGATACGCAGTATTTT. Protein product: CASSSFSTDTQYF.

This clonotype appeared a few times. V and J are TRBV18 and TRBJ2-4; 9 bases fit TRBD1. The CDR3 length is 15 residues. V was pared by 3 bases and J by 3 bases, with 3 bases of the junction left unmatched. Germline V CDR1 and CDR2: KGHSH, LQKENI. The CDR3 nucleotides read TGTGCCAGCTCACCTCCGGACAGGGGCAAAAACATTCAGTACTTC. Translated, it gives CASSPPDRGKNIQYF.

In this sample, this clonotype turned up a few times. CDR3: CASSMGPLSYNEQFF. CDR3 sequence (DNA): TGTGCCAGTAGTATGGGACCGCTCTCCTACAATGAGCAGTTCTTC. The chain recombines TRBV19 with TRBJ2-1; perhaps D is TRBD1 or TRBD2 (5 bases each). This CDR3 spans 15 amino acids. V was trimmed by 3 bases and J by 0 bases, leaving 9 bases between them. The germline CDR1 and CDR2 sequences are LNHDA and SQIVND (reference sequence).

The V and J genes are TRBV7-9 and TRBJ1-1, with no clear D. The CDR3 contains 11 residues. Germline V gene data show CDR1 as SEHNR and CDR2 as FQNEAQ (reference sequence). Deletions cut 3 bases from V and 4 bases from J, with 3 bases between. The CDR3 is CASSLPTEAFF. CDR3 sequence (DNA): TGTGCCAGCAGCTTGCCCACTGAAGCTTTCTTT. The complete variable domain, with remaining parts taken from reference TRBV7-9 and TRBJ1-1, reads DTGVSQNPRHKITKRGQNVTFRCDPISEHNRLYWYRQTLGQGPEFLTYFQNEAQLEKSRLLSDRFSAERPKGSFSTLEIQRTEQGDSAMYLCASSLPTEAFFGQGTRLTVV.

This clonotype was counted at least ten times. The gene calls are TRBV11-2 and TRBJ2-7; no firm D call. The CDR3 is 14 residues long. The germline gives CDR1 SGHAT, CDR2 FQNNGV. Trimming cost V 0 bases and J 6 bases, with 12 bases left between them. The DNA of the CDR3 is TGTGCCAGCAGCTTAGATGAAGGTCGGGTCGAGCAGTACTTC. It encodes CASSLDEGRVEQYF.

This clonotype was counted many times. This chain links TRBV11-2 with TRBJ1-2, with D possibly being TRBD1 (6 bases). The CDR3 sequence is 13 residues long. The germline CDR1 and CDR2 sequences are SGHAT and FQNNGV. With 5 bases removed from V and 4 bases from J, the gap between germline ends came to 11 bases. CDR3 region: CASSPGQTYGYTF. The CDR3 DNA reads as TGTGCCAGCAGCCCTGGACAGACCTATGGCTACACCTTC. The complete variable domain, with remaining parts taken from reference TRBV11-2 and TRBJ1-2, reads EAGVAQSPRYKIIEKRQSVAFWCNPISGHATLYWYQQILGQGPKLLIQFQNNGVVDDSQLPKDRFSAERLKGVDSTLKIQPAKLEDSAVYLCASSPGQTYGYTFGSGTRLTVV.

The rearrangement uses TRBV20-1 and TRBJ2-2; 12 bases fit TRBD2. CDR3 size: 18 residues. Per the germline V gene, CDR1 is DFQATT and CDR2 is SNEGSKA (reference sequence). V trimming: 5 bases; J trimming: 0 bases; junction bases outside the gene matches: 10. The CDR3 here is CSAQTSGRSMSNTGELFF. CDR3 DNA: TGCAGTGCTCAGACTAGCGGGAGAAGTATGTCGAACACCGGGGAGCTGTTTTTT.

The chain couples TRBV6-2 or TRBV6-3 to TRBJ2-7; the match to TRBD2 covers 11 bases. CDR1 and CDR2 from the germline V gene are MNHEY and SVGEGT. Trimming removed 5 bases from V and 4 bases from J; junction bases left unmatched: 10. The CDR3 has 16 amino acids. The CDR3 nucleotides are TGTGCCAGCAGTCATGGACTAGCGGGCAAGGGTTACGAGCAGTACTTC. Translating gives CASSHGLAGKGYEQYF.

This clonotype turned up a few times. This chain joins TRBV20-1 and TRBJ2-2; 7 bases align to TRBD1. The CDR3 is 14 residues long. The germline V gene has CDR1 DFQATT and CDR2 SNEGSKA (reference sequence). Trimming cost V 0 bases and J 6 bases; bases outside gene matches: 4. The CDR3 loop is CSARDWQGAGELFF. For the CDR3, the DNA is TGCAGTGCTAGAGATTGGCAGGGGGCCGGGGAGCTGTTTTTT.

The V gene is TRBV4-2, the J gene TRBJ2-1; 8 nucleotides agree with TRBD1. CDR3 length: 14 residues. Germline V gives CDR1 LGHNA, CDR2 YNFKEQ. V trimming: 1 base; J trimming: 6 bases; junction bases outside the gene matches: 2. The CDR3 nucleotides are TGTGCCAGCAGCCAAGGGGGACAGGTCAATGAGCAGTTCTTC. This gives the protein CASSQGGQVNEQFF.

This chain links TRBV30 with TRBJ2-3, with 8 bases aligning to TRBD2. The ends lost 2 bases at V and 1 base at J; junction bases unmatched: 5. Germline-derived CDR1 and CDR2 are GTSNPN and SVGIG (reference sequence). The CDR3 runs to 15 residues. The CDR3: CAWSIVTSGTDTQYF. Here the CDR3 DNA reads TGTGCCTGGAGTATTGTGACTAGCGGCACAGATACGCAGTATTTT. Using reference TRBV30 and TRBJ2-3 for the parts outside the CDR3, the full variable domain is SQTIHQWPATLVQPVGSPLSLECTVEGTSNPNLYWYRQAAGRGLQLLFYSVGIGQISSEVPQNLSASRPQDRQFILSSKKLLLSDSGFYLCAWSIVTSGTDTQYFGPGTRLTVL.

Many counts were recorded for this clonotype. The V call is TRBV2, the J call TRBJ2-1; D not resolved. Germline V gives CDR1 SNHLY, CDR2 FYNNEI. The CDR3 is 12 residues long. V was trimmed by 3 bases and J by 10 bases, leaving 10 bases between them. The CDR3 coding sequence is TGTGCCAGCAGTGATCGGCTATTAGAGCAGTTCTTC. This gives the protein CASSDRLLEQFF.

This clonotype was observed many times. This chain links TRBV7-9 with TRBJ2-1, with 11 bases aligning to TRBD1. The length of the CDR3 is 15 residues. Germline lookup yields CDR1 SEHNR and CDR2 FQNEAQ (reference sequence). In nucleotides, the CDR3 is TGTACCGGGCTTCCCTCGGACAGGGGGCACTATGAGCAGTTCTTC. Amino acid sequence: CTGLPSDRGHYEQFF.

In this sample, this clonotype turned up many times. The V call is TRBV28, the J call TRBJ1-5; weak D call: TRBD1 (6 bases). The CDR3 length is 15 residues. Per germline, CDR1 MDHEN and CDR2 SYDVKM. Trimming took 6 bases from V and 0 from J, leaving 12 bases between them. CDR3 in amino acids: CASSPWGASNQPQHF. The DNA for the CDR3 is TGTGCCAGCAGCCCATGGGGGGCTAGCAATCAGCCCCAGCATTTT.

At least ten counts were recorded for this clonotype. This chain joins TRBV29-1 and TRBJ2-4; TRBD1 matches 11 bases. Germline V CDR1 and CDR2: SQVTM, ANQGSEA. With V trimmed by 2 bases and J by 9 bases, 3 bases remained unmatched. The CDR3 is 13 residues long. The DNA of the CDR3 is TGCAGCGTTGAACCGGGACAGGGGGGCATTCAGTACTTC. This translates into CSVEPGQGGIQYF.

The chain has TRBV20-1 and TRBJ2-1, with a weak D call TRBD1 (6 bases). Germline CDR1 reads DFQATT; CDR2 reads SNEGSKA (reference sequence). Trimming shortened V by 2 bases and J by 15 bases, and 17 bases separated the two germline ends. This CDR3 spans 12 amino acids. The CDR3: CSARKGDRWPFF. The CDR3 nucleotides are TGCAGTGCTAGAAAGGGGGACCGGTGGCCGTTCTTC.

This chain uses TRBV20-1 with TRBJ2-7; tentatively, D is TRBD2 (6 bases). V was shortened by 0 bases and J by 5 bases, with 17 bases between the two germline ends. The CDR3 extends over 15 amino acids. Looked up from germline, CDR1 is DFQATT and CDR2 is SNEGSKA (reference sequence). This CDR3 is CSARDLERAFDEQYF. As DNA, the CDR3 is TGCAGTGCTAGAGATTTGGAGCGGGCTTTTGACGAGCAGTACTTC.

The rearrangement links TRBV3-1 to TRBJ2-1; D is undetermined. CDR1 and CDR2 from the germline V gene are LGHDT and YNNKEL (reference sequence). The CDR3 spans 17 residues. Trimming pared 0 bases from V and 6 bases from J, leaving 18 bases between. The CDR3 region is CASSQEGLAPWGNEQFF. Here the CDR3 DNA reads TGTGCCAGCAGCCAAGAGGGCTTGGCGCCCTGGGGCAATGAGCAGTTCTTC.

This clonotype was observed at least ten times. The chain employs TRBV24-1 and TRBJ2-6; D perhaps matches TRBD1 (5 bases). The germline CDR1 and CDR2 sequences are KGHDR and SFDVKD. The length of the CDR3 is 15 residues. V shed 4 bases and J shed 4 bases, with 10 bases lying between them. This CDR3 is CATSDFRAGANVLTF. The CDR3 bases are TGTGCCACCAGTGACTTCAGGGCCGGGGCCAACGTCCTGACTTTC.

Many counts were recorded for this clonotype. Written as DNA, the CDR3 is TGTGCCAGCAGGTCGCACAGAATGAACACTGAAGCTTTCTTT. It encodes CASRSHRMNTEAFF. This chain connects TRBV6-1 to TRBJ1-1; D is uncertain. Germline assignment: CDR1 MNHNS and CDR2 SASEGT. The V end was cut by 6 bases, the J end by 0 bases, with 11 bases between. The CDR3 length is 14 residues.

The chain combines TRBV27 with TRBJ2-3; the D is unclear. Germline CDR1 reads MNHEY; CDR2 reads SMNVEV (reference sequence). The CDR3 length is 11 residues. Trimming shortened V by 6 bases and J by 6 bases, and 7 bases separated the two germline ends. CDR3 DNA: TGTGCCAGCAGGGCCCTGGATACGCAGTATTTT. Protein sequence: CASRALDTQYF.

J is TRBJ1-1 and V is TRBV7-2, with D unresolved. CDR3 size: 14 residues. Trimming took 3 bases from V and 0 from J, leaving 8 bases between them. Germline assignment: CDR1 SGHTA and CDR2 FQGNSA. The CDR3 nucleotides read TGTGCCAGCAGCTTGGTAGTAGTGAACACTGAAGCTTTCTTT. Residues: CASSLVVVNTEAFF.

The genes are TRBV19 and TRBJ1-5, with TRBD1 identical over 10 bases. V lost 8 bases and J lost 8; bases outside the gene matches: 9. The CDR3 is 14 amino acids. Germline lookup yields CDR1 LNHDA and CDR2 SQIVND (reference sequence). The CDR3 reads CASGDRGNQEPQHF. The CDR3 DNA reads as TGTGCCAGTGGGGACAGGGGAAATCAGGAGCCCCAGCATTTT.

The chain combines TRBV2 with TRBJ1-6; tentative D call: TRBD1 (5 bases). V was shortened by 2 bases and J by 2 bases, with 10 bases between the two germline ends. The CDR3 extends over 16 amino acids. CDR1 is SNHLY, CDR2 FYNNEI, per germline. The chain's CDR3 is CASSELGDPYNSPLHF. The CDR3 DNA reads as TGTGCCAGCAGTGAACTCGGGGACCCCTATAATTCACCCCTCCACTTT. Filled out from reference TRBV2 and TRBJ1-6, the complete variable domain reads EPEVTQTPSHQVTQMGQEVILRCVPISNHLYFYWYRQILGQKVEFLVSFYNNEISEKSEIFDDQFSVERPDGSNFTLKIRSTKLEDSAMYFCASSELGDPYNSPLHFGNGTRLTVT.

This clonotype appeared a few times. V and J are TRBV19 and TRBJ1-1; D is unclear. V lost 4 bases to trimming and J lost 3 bases, with 12 bases between them. The germline CDR1 and CDR2 sequences are LNHDA and SQIVND (reference sequence). The CDR3 spans 14 residues. CDR3 sequence: CASSKLRADTEAFF. The CDR3 DNA reads as TGTGCCAGTAGTAAGCTGCGGGCAGACACTGAAGCTTTCTTT.

This clonotype was recorded many times. This rearrangement joins TRBV6-2 or TRBV6-3 to TRBJ1-1; 7 nucleotides match TRBD1. CDR1 is MNHEY, CDR2 SVGEGT, per germline. The CDR3 is made up of 14 amino acids. The J segment lost 6 bases and the V segment lost 6 bases, leaving 10 bases of the junction unmatched. Here the CDR3 DNA reads TGTGCCAGCAGAAGACAGGGACTCGGCGCTGAAGCTTTCTTT. Its protein is CASRRQGLGAEAFF.

This clonotype was counted at least ten times. The chain joins TRBV11-3 to TRBJ2-4, with D possibly being TRBD1 (6 bases). This CDR3 is built from 13 residues. Germline V gives CDR1 SGHNT, CDR2 YENEEA. Trimming took off 5 bases at V and 8 bases at J, with 13 bases between the two ends. The CDR3 spells CASSHGQIDIQYF. CDR3 bases: TGTGCCAGCAGCCACGGACAGATTGACATTCAGTACTTC.

This clonotype appeared a few times. The rearrangement joins TRBV5-5 to TRBJ1-3; tentative D call: TRBD1 (5 bases). This CDR3 region has 16 residues. The V end lost 0 bases, the J end lost 2 bases, and 12 bases lay between the germline ends. The germline CDR1 and CDR2 sequences are SGHKS and YYEKEE (reference sequence). The CDR3 sequence is CASSLGGRGTGNTIYF. The CDR3 nucleotides read TGTGCCAGCAGCTTGGGGGGTAGGGGAACTGGAAACACCATATATTTT.

Only a few counts were recorded for this clonotype. V usage is TRBV30 and J usage is TRBJ2-1; 8 bases agree with TRBD1. Losses at the gene ends were 0 bases for V and 7 bases for J; bases not matched to a gene: 8. CDR1 and CDR2 (germline): GTSNPN, SVGIG (reference sequence). This CDR3 has 15 residues. CDR3 nucleotides: TGTGCCTGGAGTGTACTGGGGACAGGCTTAAATGAGCAGTTCTTC. Translated, it gives CAWSVLGTGLNEQFF.